This T cell receptor beta chain stems from a study of cytomegalovirus exposure and HLA in healthy donors. The ends lost 2 bases at V and 1 base at J; junction bases unmatched: 0. The CDR3 covers 15 residues. Germline assignment: CDR1 MNHEY and CDR2 SMNVEV (reference sequence). PCR primers comprised 60 Vbeta and 13 Jbeta primers. Method: immunoSEQ multiplex PCR; TCRdb's copy keeps in-frame clones and lacks some. The data contain 150,000 to 200,000 clones, 75% to 80% of them seen just once; the ten biggest clones take up about 3.1%. Specimen: PBMCs. This receptor was taken from a female donor in good health and CMV-seronegative. The chain recombines TRBV27 with TRBJ2-7, with 12 bases identical to TRBD2. The CDR3 sequence is CASSLTSGGSYEQYF. CDR3 in DNA: TGTGCCAGCAGTTTAACTAGCGGGGGGTCCTACGAGCAGTACTTC.